Shown below are 22 T cell receptor beta chains from a single sample sequenced in a study of T cell responses to AZD1222 COVID-19 vaccine. Assay: immunoSEQ multiplex PCR; the TCRdb copy retains only in-frame clones and omits some. The sample holds about 81,000 clones, about nine tenths seen once. The material sequenced was peripheral blood, taken 28 days after the second AZD1222 dose. The receptors originated from an adult who received the AZD1222 COVID-19 vaccine.

The CDR3 sequence is CASGLDEGRVYGNTIYF. DNA for the CDR3: TGTGCTAGTGGTTTGGATGAGGGCAGGGTGTACGGAAACACCATATATTTT. The rearrangement joins TRBV12-5 to TRBJ1-3, with D perhaps matching TRBD1 (5 bases). The CDR3 has 17 residues. V lost 1 base and J lost 4, with 17 bases in between. Germline V gives CDR1 LGHNT, CDR2 FRNRAP. Full variable domain (remainder filled in from reference TRBV12-5 and TRBJ1-3): DARVTQTPRHKVTEMGQEVTMRCQPILGHNTVFWYRQTMMQGLELLAYFRNRAPLDDSGMPKDRFSAEMPDATLATLKIQPSEPRDSAVYFCASGLDEGRVYGNTIYFGEGSWLTVV.

V gene TRBV19 combines with J gene TRBJ2-3; D assignment may be TRBD1 or TRBD2 (5 bases each). Germline-derived CDR1 and CDR2 are LNHDA and SQIVND (reference sequence). This CDR3 comprises 16 residues. V was trimmed by 4 bases and J by 4 bases, leaving 18 bases between them. For the CDR3, the DNA is TGTGCCAGTAGTACCGCGAGGGGAGTCCGCGCAGATACGCAGTATTTT. Its protein is CASSTARGVRADTQYF.

The chain joins TRBV2 to TRBJ1-4; TRBD1 matches 7 bases. V shed 6 bases and J 7 bases; nucleotides not matched to a gene: 8. This CDR3 has 14 residues. Germline V gives CDR1 SNHLY, CDR2 FYNNEI. CDR3 region: CASRLGGAGEKLFF. The CDR3 DNA reads TGTGCCAGCAGGCTAGGGGGCGCGGGTGAAAAACTGTTTTTT.

Notes on this clone: At one of its ends the junction is not consistent with the germline gene, which may arise from a read error. The CDR3 here is CASSSQENTEAFF. In nucleotides, the CDR3 is TGTGCTAGCAGCTCACAGGAGAACACTGAAGCTTTCTTT. The chain joins TRBV7-7 to TRBJ1-1; D is possibly TRBD1 (5 bases). The germline gives CDR1 SSHAT, CDR2 FNYEAQ (reference sequence). There are 13 residues in the CDR3.

The chain is built from TRBV4-2 and TRBJ1-2; 12 nucleotides align to TRBD1. This CDR3 region has 17 residues. Trimming removed 0 bases from V and 7 bases from J; junction bases left unmatched: 9. CDR1 LGHNA and CDR2 YNFKEQ come from the germline V gene. DNA of the CDR3: TGTGCCAGCAGCCAAGACACCCAGGGACAGGGGGCGAGTGGCTACACCTTC. This codes for CASSQDTQGQGASGYTF.

The CDR3: CASIEARYYGYTF. The CDR3 region has the DNA TGTGCCAGCATCGAGGCCAGATACTATGGCTACACCTTC. The V and J genes are TRBV9 and TRBJ1-2; D gene ambiguous. The CDR3 consists of 13 residues. V was trimmed by 6 bases and J by 3 bases, leaving 12 bases between them. CDR1 is SGDLS, CDR2 YYNGEE, per germline. Supplemented by reference TRBV9 and TRBJ1-2, the full variable domain reads DSGVTQTPKHLITATGQRVTLRCSPRSGDLSVYWYQQSLDQGLQFLIQYYNGEERAKGNILERFSAQQFPDLHSELNLSSLELGDSALYFCASIEARYYGYTFGSGTRLTVV.

The chain combines TRBV5-1 with TRBJ1-1, with TRBD1 matching over 7 bases. The CDR3 sequence is 18 residues long. After removal of 2 bases from V and 3 bases from J, the junction contained 16 bases not matched to a gene. Germline V gene sequence: CDR1 SGHRS, CDR2 YFSETQ. CDR3 bases: TGCGCCAGCAGCTTACAGCTCGTTTCGACAGGGAAAGACACTGAAGCTTTCTTT. This codes for CASSLQLVSTGKDTEAFF.

The chain joins TRBV5-1 to TRBJ1-4; D ambiguous. The CDR3 spans 15 residues. The germline V gene encodes CDR1 SGHRS and CDR2 YFSETQ. The ends were cut back, 2 bases at V and 1 base at J, with 9 bases in the middle. CDR3 loop: CASSLSPRTNEKLFF. Here the CDR3 DNA reads TGCGCCAGCAGCTTATCCCCCCGAACTAATGAAAAACTGTTTTTT.

This chain uses TRBV6-5 with TRBJ2-1; 7 nucleotides align to TRBD2. V lost 0 bases, J lost 2 bases, and 4 bases stayed unmatched. Looked up from germline, CDR1 is MNHEY and CDR2 is SVGAGI. The CDR3 spans 16 residues. The CDR3, as DNA: TGTGCCAGCAGTTACTCAGGTGGGGGGGCCTACAATGAGCAGTTCTTC. This encodes CASSYSGGGAYNEQFF.

V gene TRBV28 combines with J gene TRBJ1-6; D gene uncertain. The germline CDR1 and CDR2 sequences are MDHEN and SYDVKM. V was shortened by 6 bases and J by 7 bases, with 7 bases between the two germline ends. This CDR3 has 12 residues. This CDR3 is CASSRWNSPLHF. The CDR3, as DNA: TGTGCCAGCAGCCGATGGAATTCACCCCTCCACTTT.

Worth noting for this clone: The junction departs from the called germline gene at one end, perhaps through a read error. The chain couples TRBV5-1 to TRBJ2-2; D perhaps matches TRBD2 (6 bases). The length of the CDR3 is 13 residues. Germline values: CDR1 SGHRS, CDR2 YFSETQ. CDR3 nucleotides: TGCGCCAGCAGTTTGGAGGGCACCGGGGAGCTGTTTTTT. Residues: CASSLEGTGELFF.

This clone was recorded only once. CDR3: CASSQRTGNGYTF. Here the CDR3 DNA reads TGTGCCAGCAGCCAAAGAACAGGGAATGGCTACACCTTC. The chain couples TRBV3-1 (or the pseudogene TRBV3-2) to TRBJ1-2; D may be TRBD1 (6 bases). This CDR3 contains 13 residues. The V gene's germline CDR1 is LGHDT and CDR2 YNNKEL (reference sequence). The ends were cut back, 2 bases at V and 6 bases at J, with 10 bases in the middle.

This CDR3 is CASSIDLEGSSYNEQFF. In nucleotides, the CDR3 is TGTGCCAGTAGTATAGATCTGGAGGGGAGCTCCTACAATGAGCAGTTCTTC. The chain couples TRBV19 to TRBJ2-1; D possibly corresponds to TRBD2 (6 bases). Trimming stripped 0 bases from V and 0 bases from J, with 12 bases between. This CDR3 contains 17 residues. Germline lookup yields CDR1 LNHDA and CDR2 SQIVND (reference sequence).

The CDR3 DNA follows: TGTGCCTGGAGTTGGCCGGGAACTAATGAAAAACTGTTTTTT. It is translated as CAWSWPGTNEKLFF. This chain links TRBV30 with TRBJ1-4; D ambiguous. CDR1 is GTSNPN and CDR2 is SVGIG in the germline V gene (reference sequence). Trimming shortened V by 2 bases and J by 1 base, and 8 bases separated the two germline ends. This CDR3 has 14 amino acids.

The chain has TRBV6-2 or TRBV6-3 and TRBJ2-7, with 7 bases lining up with TRBD1. Trimming removed 4 bases from V and 1 base from J; junction bases left unmatched: 7. This CDR3 comprises 15 residues. CDR1 and CDR2 from the germline V gene are MNHEY and SVGEGT. In nucleotides, the CDR3 is TGTGCCAGCAGTTCGACAGGGTCCGGATCCTACGAGCAGTACTTC. Its protein is CASSSTGSGSYEQYF.

This clone has only one observation. J is TRBJ1-5 and V is TRBV28, with D perhaps TRBD1 (5 bases). Per the germline V gene, CDR1 is MDHEN and CDR2 is SYDVKM. Trimming pared 7 bases from V and 4 bases from J, leaving 17 bases between. CDR3 length: 15 amino acids. The CDR3 region is CASTLPTAGNQPQHF. CDR3 sequence (DNA): TGTGCCAGCACCCTACCTACAGCAGGGAATCAGCCCCAGCATTTT.

The chain links TRBV6-2 or TRBV6-3 to TRBJ1-5; 10 bases fit TRBD1. Germline V lookup: CDR1 MNHEY, CDR2 SVGEGT. CDR3 length: 15 residues. The junction had 1 base not matched to a gene; V was cut back by 5 bases and J by 0 bases. As DNA, the CDR3 is TGTGCCAGCAGTCGGGACAGGGGTAGCAATCAGCCCCAGCATTTT. This encodes CASSRDRGSNQPQHF.

The count of this clone is one. This chain uses TRBV30 with TRBJ1-2; D is ambiguous. Trimming removed 2 bases from V and 4 bases from J, with 14 bases in between. CDR3 length: 14 amino acids. Germline V gene sequence: CDR1 GTSNPN, CDR2 SVGIG (reference sequence). In nucleotides, the CDR3 is TGTGCCTGGAGTCCACGTCCCAAGGGCTATGGCTACACCTTC. It translates to CAWSPRPKGYGYTF.

This chain connects TRBV13 to TRBJ2-5, with TRBD2 identical over 8 bases. V lost 3 bases to trimming and J lost 4 bases; unmatched junction nucleotides: 1. The CDR3 extends over 13 amino acids. Germline CDR1 and CDR2: PRHDT and FYEKMQ (reference sequence). CDR3 residues: CASSFRGGETQYF. The CDR3 nucleotides read TGTGCCAGCAGCTTCCGGGGGGGAGAGACCCAGTACTTC.

The chain combines TRBV7-9 with TRBJ2-7, with D possibly matching TRBD1 (5 bases). Germline assignment: CDR1 SEHNR and CDR2 FQNEAQ (reference sequence). CDR3 size: 12 residues. Trimming took off 5 bases at V and 3 bases at J, with 8 bases between the two ends. The CDR3 here is CASSPTVYEQYF. The CDR3 coding sequence is TGTGCCAGCAGCCCGACAGTCTACGAGCAGTACTTC.

The chain carries TRBV28 and TRBJ1-2; weak D call: TRBD1 (5 bases). CDR1 is MDHEN and CDR2 is SYDVKM in the germline V gene. This CDR3 spans 14 amino acids. V lost 2 bases to trimming and J lost 4 bases, with 11 bases between them. In nucleotides, the CDR3 is TGTGCCAGCAGTTTACGATGGGGCGTCTATGGCTACACCTTC. Protein product: CASSLRWGVYGYTF.

V usage is TRBV18 and J usage is TRBJ2-4; TRBD1 matches 7 bases. Germline lookup yields CDR1 KGHSH and CDR2 LQKENI. The CDR3 covers 16 residues. Losses at the gene ends were 6 bases for V and 0 bases for J; bases not matched to a gene: 8. As DNA, the CDR3 is TGTGCCAGCTCGACGGGACAGTCTCTAGCCAAAAACATTCAGTACTTC. This codes for CASSTGQSLAKNIQYF.